One and the same sample provided the 25 T cell receptor beta chains below, sequenced in a study of Tregs in tolerant kidney transplant recipients (dated by TCRdb to the late 2010s). Libraries came from the immunoSEQ multiplex PCR assay. TCRdb retrieved this table from immuneACCESS and kept in-frame rearrangements only. Not all clones are present; in checked studies, unresolved V genes account for under half, and no reason is known for the remainder. For this sample the table gives approximately 50,000 clones, of which around 93% were detected only once. The ten biggest clones cover 15% of the sample. The transplants used related donors with nonmyeloablative bone marrow transplantation, and mixed chimerism in the human trials was transient. The material sequenced was CD8+ T cells from blood (PBMCs), taken 24 months after the transplant. All receptors derive from a human patient who received a combined kidney and bone marrow transplant. Following transplantation, part of the T cell population may be supplied by the graft donor rather than the patient.

Worth noting for this clone: This same CDR3 is encoded by further DNA sequences in the sample. CDR3 sequence (DNA): TGTGCCAGCTCGAGCGGGGGAAACGAGCAGTACTTC. It codes for CASSSGGNEQYF. The chain carries TRBV9 and TRBJ2-7; 8 nucleotides line up with TRBD2. The CDR3 has 12 amino acids. V gave up 7 bases and J gave up 5 bases; unmatched junction bases: 5. Germline CDR1 and CDR2: SGDLS and YYNGEE.

In its sample, this clone was seen a few times. The rearrangement uses TRBV28 and TRBJ2-7; D is possibly TRBD1 (6 bases). Between the trimmed V and J ends, which lost 2 bases and 12 bases, there was a span of 23 bases. The CDR3 sequence is 15 residues long. Germline V gene sequence: CDR1 MDHEN, CDR2 SYDVKM. CDR3 region: CASSLLGTTFYEGYF. Here the CDR3 DNA reads TGTGCCAGCAGTTTACTCGGGACAACCTTCTACGAGGGGTACTTC.

The rearrangement joins TRBV13 to TRBJ2-1, with D possibly matching TRBD1 (6 bases). CDR1 PRHDT and CDR2 FYEKMQ come from the germline V gene (reference sequence). The CDR3 runs 15 residues. Trimming removed 1 base from V and 4 bases from J, with 11 bases in between. Written as DNA, the CDR3 is TGTGCCAGCAGCTTAGCGGACAGCCGATACAATGAGCAGTTCTTC. This sequence encodes CASSLADSRYNEQFF.

The CDR3 nucleotides are TGTGCCAGCAGCTTAGTAACGGGAACTAGCGGGAGGCCCAGGTACGAGCAGTACTTC. Translated, it gives CASSLVTGTSGRPRYEQYF. The V and J genes are TRBV7-2 and TRBJ2-7; 12 bases match TRBD2. This CDR3 contains 19 residues. V gave up 1 base and J gave up 4 bases; unmatched junction bases: 14. Germline CDR1 and CDR2: SGHTA and FQGNSA.

The chain is built from TRBV4-2 and TRBJ2-1; tentatively, D is TRBD2 (5 bases). The CDR3 totals 13 residues. V gave up 1 base and J gave up 9 bases, with 10 bases separating them. The germline V gene encodes CDR1 LGHNA and CDR2 YNFKEQ. Here the CDR3 reads CASSQGGEGEQFF. The CDR3 DNA reads TGTGCCAGCAGCCAAGGAGGAGAGGGTGAGCAGTTCTTC.

The rearrangement links TRBV19 to TRBJ2-7, with 8 bases aligning to TRBD1. CDR3 length: 14 residues. CDR1 and CDR2 from the germline V gene are LNHDA and SQIVND (reference sequence). J gave up 7 bases and V 5 bases, and 10 bases lay outside the gene matches. In DNA form, the CDR3 reads TGTGCCAGTAGTCTGCAGGGGGCTATCATTGAGCAGTACTTC. Translated: CASSLQGAIIEQYF.

V gene TRBV7-2 combines with J gene TRBJ1-3; TRBD1 agrees at 7 bases. Losses at the gene ends were 5 bases for V and 1 base for J; bases not matched to a gene: 8. This CDR3 has 16 amino acids. Germline CDR1 and CDR2: SGHTA and FQGNSA. This CDR3 is CASSQDREGSGNTIYF. In DNA, the CDR3 is TGTGCCAGCAGCCAAGACAGGGAAGGGTCTGGAAACACCATATATTTT.

The V and J genes are TRBV20-1 and TRBJ1-1, with D maybe TRBD1 (6 bases). The CDR3 totals 10 residues. The ends were cut back, 8 bases at V and 7 bases at J, with 11 bases in the middle. Germline V gene lookup returns CDR1 DFQATT and CDR2 SNEGSKA (reference sequence). The CDR3 DNA reads as TGCAGTTTCCGGGACAATGAAGCTTTCTTT. Protein: CSFRDNEAFF.

The chain carries TRBV28 and TRBJ2-7; maybe TRBD1 (6 bases). Trimming cost V 8 bases and J 0 bases, with 11 bases left between them. The germline CDR1 and CDR2 sequences are MDHEN and SYDVKM. The CDR3 has 13 residues. The CDR3 DNA sequence: TGTGCCAGCTTGGCAGGGGCCTCCTACGAGCAGTACTTC. As protein: CASLAGASYEQYF. The variable domain in full, with the rest retrieved from reference TRBV28 and TRBJ2-7, is DVKVTQSSRYLVKRTGEKVFLECVQDMDHENMFWYRQDPGLGLRLIYFSYDVKMKEKGDIPEGYSVSREKKERFSLILESASTNQTSMYLCASLAGASYEQYFGPGTRLTVT.

CDR3 coding DNA: TGCGACGGCGGCGGGGTCCCAAAATCCTACGAGCAGTACTTC. Translating gives CDGGGVPKSYEQYF. This rearrangement joins TRBV10-2 to TRBJ2-7; maybe TRBD2 (6 bases). This CDR3 is 14 amino acids long. Germline V gives CDR1 WSHSY, CDR2 SAAADI.

J is TRBJ2-7 and V is TRBV27; 7 nucleotides align to TRBD2. CDR3 length equals 13 residues. V was pared by 3 bases and J by 5 bases, with 4 bases of the junction left unmatched. CDR1 is MNHEY and CDR2 is SMNVEV in the germline V gene (reference sequence). CDR3 protein: CASSFGGGDEQYF. The CDR3 region has the DNA TGTGCCAGCAGTTTTGGGGGAGGGGACGAGCAGTACTTC.

The V and J genes are TRBV7-9 and TRBJ1-4; the D is unclear. The CDR3 spans 15 residues. V gave up 5 bases and J gave up 0 bases, with 10 bases separating them. The germline V gene encodes CDR1 SEHNR and CDR2 FQNEAQ (reference sequence). CDR3 in amino acids: CASSPYFATNEKLFF. Written as DNA, the CDR3 is TGTGCCAGCAGCCCCTACTTTGCAACTAATGAAAAACTGTTTTTT.

The chain has TRBV11-3 and TRBJ2-7, with D possibly matching TRBD2 (6 bases). The length of the CDR3 is 15 residues. Trimming cost V 6 bases and J 2 bases, with 17 bases left between them. Germline CDR1 SGHNT, CDR2 YENEEA. CDR3 amino acids: CASRSNKDYPYEQYF. In nucleotides, the CDR3 is TGTGCCAGCAGATCTAACAAGGACTACCCCTACGAGCAGTACTTC.

The chain's CDR3 is CASSSISGNEQFF. In DNA form, the CDR3 reads TGTGCCAGCAGTTCTATTAGCGGGAATGAGCAGTTCTTC. J is TRBJ2-1 and V is TRBV6-5; TRBD2 matches 7 bases. The germline V gene encodes CDR1 MNHEY and CDR2 SVGAGI. V trimming: 4 bases; J trimming: 7 bases; junction bases outside the gene matches: 4. This CDR3 is 13 amino acids long.

This clone appeared once. This chain joins TRBV7-8 and TRBJ2-1; 8 bases fit TRBD2. This CDR3 is built from 13 residues. CDR1 and CDR2 from the germline V gene are SGHVS and FQNEAQ. Germline trimming cut 4 bases from V and 10 bases from J; bases unmatched to any gene: 6. The CDR3, as DNA: TGTGCCAGCAGCTCGCTCACTAGCGGAGAGCAGTTCTTC. Protein product: CASSSLTSGEQFF.

The chain is built from TRBV9 and TRBJ2-3, with TRBD2 matching over 8 bases. This CDR3 is built from 16 residues. Trimming cost V 0 bases and J 1 base; bases outside gene matches: 4. Germline values: CDR1 SGDLS, CDR2 YYNGEE. CDR3 bases: TGTGCCAGCAGCGTAGCGGGGGGGCAGGGCACAGATACGCAGTATTTT. Its translation: CASSVAGGQGTDTQYF.

This chain connects TRBV4-1 to TRBJ2-1; 7 bases map to TRBD1. This CDR3 spans 14 amino acids. V dropped 3 bases and J dropped 7; count of bases not matched to a gene: 6. The V gene's germline CDR1 is MGHRA and CDR2 YSYEKL. DNA of the CDR3: TGCGCCAGCAGCCAGGCCGCAGGGGGTAATGAGCAGTTCTTC. Protein: CASSQAAGGNEQFF.

This clone appeared once. The chain employs TRBV6-5 and TRBJ2-7; no firm D call. The germline gives CDR1 MNHEY, CDR2 SVGAGI. V was trimmed by 0 bases and J by 5 bases, leaving 5 bases between them. The CDR3 totals 12 residues. The CDR3 loop is CASSYSSDEQYF. The CDR3 nucleotides read TGTGCCAGCAGTTACTCCTCTGACGAGCAGTACTTC.

The chain employs TRBV19 and TRBJ2-1, with D possibly being TRBD1 (8 bases). Germline V CDR1 and CDR2: LNHDA, SQIVND (reference sequence). CDR3 length: 16 residues. Between the trimmed V and J ends, which lost 3 bases and 6 bases, there was a span of 18 bases. Here the CDR3 DNA reads TGTGCCAGTAGTATTGGGGGGGACAGGTCCATCAATGAGCAGTTCTTC. Protein sequence: CASSIGGDRSINEQFF.

The chain carries TRBV2 and TRBJ2-7, with a weak D call TRBD2 (6 bases). The CDR3 has 15 amino acids. V lost 0 bases and J lost 3, with 12 bases in between. Germline V gene lookup returns CDR1 SNHLY and CDR2 FYNNEI. The CDR3 region is CASSEASGVNYEQYF. CDR3 in DNA: TGTGCCAGCAGTGAAGCTAGCGGTGTCAACTACGAGCAGTACTTC.

This sequence joins TRBV23-1 and TRBJ2-7; no clear D. TRBV23-1 counts as an open reading frame of uncertain function. V lost 3 bases, J lost 3 bases, and 6 bases lay in between. The CDR3 has 12 residues. As DNA, the CDR3 is TGCGCCAGCAGTCACACAGACTACGAGCAGTACTTC. This encodes CASSHTDYEQYF.

This clone showed up just a few times. The chain has TRBV7-9 and TRBJ2-7; TRBD2 might be the D (5 bases). This CDR3 contains 13 residues. V lost 8 bases and J 2 bases, leaving 13 bases between the germline ends. CDR1 SEHNR and CDR2 FQNEAQ come from the germline V gene (reference sequence). CDR3 DNA sequence: TGTGCCAGCGGCAAGACGGAGGCCTACGAGCAGTACTTC. Translating gives CASGKTEAYEQYF.

In this sample, this clone turned up once. V gene TRBV29-1 combines with J gene TRBJ2-6, with D perhaps matching TRBD1 (6 bases). CDR1 is SQVTM, CDR2 ANQGSEA, per germline. The V gene lost 4 bases and the J gene lost 0 bases, with 16 bases spanning the gap. CDR3 size: 17 residues. CDR3 region: CSVGWTDTNSGANVLTF. The CDR3 DNA is TGCAGCGTTGGTTGGACAGACACTAACTCTGGGGCCAACGTCCTGACTTTC. The complete variable domain, with remaining parts taken from reference TRBV29-1 and TRBJ2-6, reads SAVISQKPSRDICQRGTSLTIQCQVDSQVTMMFWYRQQPGQSLTLIATANQGSEATYESGFVIDKFPISRPNLTFSTLTVSNMSPEDSSIYLCSVGWTDTNSGANVLTFGAGSRLTVL.

V and J are TRBV4-1 and TRBJ2-7; tentatively, D is TRBD2 (5 bases). The V end lost 1 base, the J end lost 4 bases, and 11 bases lay between the germline ends. The CDR3 has 14 amino acids. Germline lookup yields CDR1 MGHRA and CDR2 YSYEKL. DNA of the CDR3: TGCGCCAGCAGCCAAGTTTCGTTAGCGTACGAGCAGTACTTC. Its protein is CASSQVSLAYEQYF.

The chain combines TRBV14 with TRBJ2-7; 10 nucleotides match TRBD2. The V gene end was trimmed by 8 bases and the J gene end by 0 bases; junction bases not matched to a gene: 19. The germline V gene has CDR1 SGHDN and CDR2 FVKESK. This CDR3 comprises 19 residues. The CDR3 spells CASPPGELAGLQHSYEQYF. The CDR3 coding sequence is TGTGCCAGCCCCCCGGGAGAACTAGCGGGATTACAGCACTCCTACGAGCAGTACTTC.